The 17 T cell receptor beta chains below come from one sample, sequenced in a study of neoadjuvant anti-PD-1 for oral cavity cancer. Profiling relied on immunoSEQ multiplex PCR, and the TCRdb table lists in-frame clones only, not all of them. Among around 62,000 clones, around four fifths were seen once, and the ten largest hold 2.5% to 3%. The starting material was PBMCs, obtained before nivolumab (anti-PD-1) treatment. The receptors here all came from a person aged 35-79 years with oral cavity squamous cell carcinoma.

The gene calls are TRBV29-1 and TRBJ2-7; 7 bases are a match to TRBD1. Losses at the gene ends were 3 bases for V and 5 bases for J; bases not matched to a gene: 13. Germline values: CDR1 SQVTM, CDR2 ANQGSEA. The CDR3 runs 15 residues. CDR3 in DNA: TGCAGCGTTGATATAGGCTCAGGGGGTTTGGACGAGCAGTACTTC. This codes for CSVDIGSGGLDEQYF.

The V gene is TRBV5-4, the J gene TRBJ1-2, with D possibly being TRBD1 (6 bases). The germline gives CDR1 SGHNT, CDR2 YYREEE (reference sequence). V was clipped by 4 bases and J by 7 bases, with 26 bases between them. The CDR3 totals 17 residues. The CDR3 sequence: CASSPWSSQGRLAGYTF. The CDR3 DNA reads TGTGCCAGCAGCCCGTGGAGTAGTCAGGGGAGGCTCGCTGGCTACACCTTC.

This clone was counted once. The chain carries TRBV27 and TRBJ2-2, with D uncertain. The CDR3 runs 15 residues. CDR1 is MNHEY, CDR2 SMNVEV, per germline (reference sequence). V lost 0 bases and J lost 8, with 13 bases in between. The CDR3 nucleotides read TGTGCCAGCAGTTTATCCCCTACCCCACCGGGGGAGCTGTTTTTT. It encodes CASSLSPTPPGELFF.

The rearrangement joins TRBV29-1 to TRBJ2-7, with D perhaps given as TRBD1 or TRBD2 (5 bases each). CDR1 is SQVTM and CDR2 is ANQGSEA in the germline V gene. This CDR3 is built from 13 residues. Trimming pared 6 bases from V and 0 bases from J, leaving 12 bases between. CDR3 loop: CSVPKGSSYEQYF. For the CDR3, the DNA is TGCAGCGTCCCTAAGGGGAGCTCCTACGAGCAGTACTTC.

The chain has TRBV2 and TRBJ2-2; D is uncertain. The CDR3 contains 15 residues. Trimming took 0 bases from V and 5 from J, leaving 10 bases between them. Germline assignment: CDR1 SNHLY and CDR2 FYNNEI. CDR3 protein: CASSEALPGTGELFF. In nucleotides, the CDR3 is TGTGCCAGCAGTGAAGCTCTACCCGGAACCGGGGAGCTGTTTTTT.

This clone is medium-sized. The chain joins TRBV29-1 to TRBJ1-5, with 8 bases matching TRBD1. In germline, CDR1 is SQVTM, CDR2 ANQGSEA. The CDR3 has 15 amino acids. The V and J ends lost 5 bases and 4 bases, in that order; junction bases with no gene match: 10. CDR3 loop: CSVSGGQGQNQPQHF. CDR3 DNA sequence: TGCAGCGTTTCCGGAGGACAGGGCCAGAATCAGCCCCAGCATTTT.

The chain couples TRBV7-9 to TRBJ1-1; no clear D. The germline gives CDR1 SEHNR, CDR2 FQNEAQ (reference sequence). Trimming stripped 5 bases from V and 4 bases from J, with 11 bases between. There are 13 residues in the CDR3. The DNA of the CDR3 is TGTGCCAGCAGCCCAACGTCAGGCACTGAAGCTTTCTTT. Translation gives CASSPTSGTEAFF. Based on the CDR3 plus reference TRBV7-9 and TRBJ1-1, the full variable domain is DTGVSQNPRHKITKRGQNVTFRCDPISEHNRLYWYRQTLGQGPEFLTYFQNEAQLEKSRLLSDRFSAERPKGSFSTLEIQRTEQGDSAMYLCASSPTSGTEAFFGQGTRLTVV.

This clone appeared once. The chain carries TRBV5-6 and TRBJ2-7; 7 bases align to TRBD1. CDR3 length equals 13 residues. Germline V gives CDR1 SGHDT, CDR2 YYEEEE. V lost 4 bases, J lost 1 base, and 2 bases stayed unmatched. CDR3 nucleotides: TGTGCCAGCAGCATGGGACAGTCCTACGAGCAGTACTTC. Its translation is CASSMGQSYEQYF.

CDR3 nucleotide sequence: TGCAGCGTGGAGAGATTTAGGGTTGGTGAAAAACTGTTTTTT. It codes for CSVERFRVGEKLFF. V gene TRBV29-1 combines with J gene TRBJ1-4; no clear D. Trimming removed 6 bases at V and 7 bases at J, with 18 bases between. The CDR3 loop spans 14 amino acids. Germline CDR1 and CDR2: SQVTM and ANQGSEA.

The CDR3 nucleotides read TGTGCCAGCAGGGACGGATGGAACACCGGGGAGCTGTTTTTT. The encoded protein is CASRDGWNTGELFF. The genes are TRBV6-1 and TRBJ2-2; no clear D gene. The CDR3 loop spans 14 amino acids. The germline V gene has CDR1 MNHNS and CDR2 SASEGT. Trimming stripped 6 bases from V and 1 base from J, with 9 bases between.

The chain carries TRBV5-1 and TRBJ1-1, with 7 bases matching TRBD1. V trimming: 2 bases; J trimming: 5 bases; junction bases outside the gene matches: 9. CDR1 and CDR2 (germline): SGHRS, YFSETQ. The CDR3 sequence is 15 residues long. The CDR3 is CASSLNQGGMTEAFF. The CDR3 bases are TGCGCCAGCAGCTTAAATCAGGGGGGTATGACTGAAGCTTTCTTT.

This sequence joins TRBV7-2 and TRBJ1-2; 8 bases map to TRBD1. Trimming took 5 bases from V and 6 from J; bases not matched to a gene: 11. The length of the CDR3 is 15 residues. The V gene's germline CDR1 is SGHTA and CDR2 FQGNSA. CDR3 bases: TGTGCCAGCAGCCCCAAGGGTACAGGGGGGAATGGCTACACCTTC. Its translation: CASSPKGTGGNGYTF.

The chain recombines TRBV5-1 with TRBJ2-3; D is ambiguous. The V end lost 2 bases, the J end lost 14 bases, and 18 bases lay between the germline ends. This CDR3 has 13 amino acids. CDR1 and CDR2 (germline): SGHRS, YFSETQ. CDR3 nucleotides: TGCGCCAGCAGCTTTGACGCCGACCTCAGAATGTATTTT. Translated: CASSFDADLRMYF. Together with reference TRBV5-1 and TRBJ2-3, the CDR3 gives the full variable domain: KAGVTQTPRYLIKTRGQQVTLSCSPISGHRSVSWYQQTPGQGLQFLFEYFSETQRNKGNFPGRFSGRQFSNSRSEMNVSTLELGDSALYLCASSFDADLRMYFGPGTRLTVL.

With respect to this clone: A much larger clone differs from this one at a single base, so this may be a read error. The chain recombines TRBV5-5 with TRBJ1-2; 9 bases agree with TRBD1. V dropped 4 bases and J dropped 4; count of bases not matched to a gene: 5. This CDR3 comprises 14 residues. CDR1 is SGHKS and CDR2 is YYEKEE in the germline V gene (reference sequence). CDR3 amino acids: CASSTGTGTYGYTF. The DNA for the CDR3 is TGTGCCAGCAGCACCGGGACAGGGACCTATGGCTACACCTTC.

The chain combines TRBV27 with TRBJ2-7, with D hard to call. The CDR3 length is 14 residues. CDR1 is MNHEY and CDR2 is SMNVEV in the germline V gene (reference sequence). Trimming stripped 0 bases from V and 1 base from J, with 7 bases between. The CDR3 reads CASSLSDESYEQYF. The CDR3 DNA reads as TGTGCCAGCAGTTTATCCGACGAGTCCTACGAGCAGTACTTC.

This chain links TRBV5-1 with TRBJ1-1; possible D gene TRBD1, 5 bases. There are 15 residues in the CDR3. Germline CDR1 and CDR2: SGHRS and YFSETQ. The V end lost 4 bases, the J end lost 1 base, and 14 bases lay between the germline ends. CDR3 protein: CASSRLTEPNTEAFF. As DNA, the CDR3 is TGCGCCAGCAGCCGCCTGACAGAGCCGAACACTGAAGCTTTCTTT. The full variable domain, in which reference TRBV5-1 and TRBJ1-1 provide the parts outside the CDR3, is KAGVTQTPRYLIKTRGQQVTLSCSPISGHRSVSWYQQTPGQGLQFLFEYFSETQRNKGNFPGRFSGRQFSNSRSEMNVSTLELGDSALYLCASSRLTEPNTEAFFGQGTRLTVV.

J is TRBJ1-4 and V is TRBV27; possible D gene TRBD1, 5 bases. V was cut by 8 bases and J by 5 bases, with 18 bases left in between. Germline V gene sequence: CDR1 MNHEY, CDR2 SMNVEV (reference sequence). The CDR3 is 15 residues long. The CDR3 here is CASRPRGGRNEKLFF. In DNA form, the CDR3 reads TGTGCCAGCCGTCCTAGGGGCGGAAGAAATGAAAAACTGTTTTTT.